The rows below give T cell receptor beta chains drawn from one sample of a study of Ad26.COV2.S vaccination and SARS-CoV-2 variants. Libraries were prepared by immunoSEQ multiplex PCR; TCRdb keeps only in-frame clonotypes and omits some of them. This table has around 240,000 clones, approximately 90% appearing once. Specimen: peripheral blood, collected in a trial of Ad26.COV2.S vaccine versus placebo. The receptors shown here come from a person between 18 and 65 years old who received the Ad26.COV2.S COVID-19 vaccine or a placebo. Both conserved end residues are part of each CDR3. Each record gives: V gene, D gene, clone size, J gene, CDR3 DNA, CDR3 protein. The D gene is left open where the match is weak. Size tells how often a clone was seen (once, few, many) or the class of an expanded clone, and some rows leave it out.

TRBV19	.	.	TRBJ2-7	TGTGCCAGTAGTCGGAGGCAGGACTCCTACGAGCAGTACTTC	CASSRRQDSYEQYF
TRBV7-8	.	.	TRBJ1-1	TGTGCCAGCACCCCCCACAGGTTTCCTCTCGAGAACACTGAAGCTTTCTTT	CASTPHRFPLENTEAFF
TRBV4-3	.	.	TRBJ2-7	TGCGCCAGCAGTCCCGGTTCCGTCTCCTACGAGCAGTACTTC	CASSPGSVSYEQYF
TRBV3-1/TRBV3-2	TRBD2	.	TRBJ2-1	TGTGCCAGCAGCCCTTCGACTAGCGGGGGAAACGAGTTCTTC	CASSPSTSGGNEFF
TRBV28	TRBD1	.	TRBJ2-1	TGTGCCAGCAGTTTTGGAACCGGGACAGGACTTTACAATGAGCAGTTCTTC	CASSFGTGTGLYNEQFF
TRBV5-4	TRBD1	.	TRBJ2-1	TGTGCCAGCAGCCCGGGACAGGGGGACGTTAGGAATGAGCAGTTCTTC	CASSPGQGDVRNEQFF
TRBV29-1	.	.	TRBJ1-2	TGCAGCGTTGGAGGCTACACCTTC	CSVGGYTF
TRBV7-6	TRBD2	.	TRBJ2-3	TGTGCCAGCAGCTTATTCGGGAGTAGCGGGGGTGGCGATACGCAGTATTTT	CASSLFGSSGGGDTQYF
TRBV7-9	.	once	TRBJ1-2	TGTGCCAGCAGCCGGGGGGACTATGGCTACACCTTC	CASSRGDYGYTF
TRBV6-2/TRBV6-3	.	.	TRBJ2-5	TGTGCCAGCAGTTACGGGGGTCCGGGGCAAGAGACCCAGTACTTC	CASSYGGPGQETQYF
TRBV19	TRBD1	.	TRBJ2-1	TGTGCCAGTAGTATAGATTTAGGACAGGGTCGCAATGAGCAGTTCTTC	CASSIDLGQGRNEQFF
TRBV30	.	.	TRBJ1-2	TGTGCCTGTGTCAGCCGGGCTAACTATGGCTACACCTTC	CACVSRANYGYTF
TRBV4-3	.	.	TRBJ2-7	TGCGCCAGCAGCCAAGATCCTAGCGTCTCCTACGAGCAGTACTTC	CASSQDPSVSYEQYF
TRBV7-2	.	large	TRBJ2-3	TGTGCCAGCAGCAGCCGCCGGGAGGATACGCAGTATTTT	CASSSRREDTQYF
TRBV5-1	TRBD1	.	TRBJ1-1	TGCGCCAGCAGGGAGCGGACAGGGGGCGTTATGAACACTGAAGCTTTCTTT	CASRERTGGVMNTEAFF
TRBV19	TRBD1	.	TRBJ2-5	TGTGCCAGTAGTATAGATGGGACAGGGGTGAGTGGAGAGACCCAGTACTTC	CASSIDGTGVSGETQYF
TRBV28	.	.	TRBJ1-4	TGTGCCAGCAGTTTTCGGCAGGGACCTGAGGTCTCTAATGAAAAACTGTTTTTT	CASSFRQGPEVSNEKLFF
TRBV9	.	.	TRBJ1-2	TGTGCCAGCAGCGCAGTGGGGGGCGGAAACTATGGCTACACCTTC	CASSAVGGGNYGYTF
TRBV30	.	few	TRBJ1-5	TGTGCCTGGAGTGTAGGGGGTGCACGGCAGCCCCAGCATTTT	CAWSVGGARQPQHF
TRBV9	.	few	TRBJ2-3	TGTGCCAGCAGCGGGAGGTGGGGCGCTAGCACAGATACGCAGTATTTT	CASSGRWGASTDTQYF
TRBV14	TRBD2	.	TRBJ2-2	TGTGCCAGCAGCCAACGGGGGGTCTCCGCGAACACCGGGGAGCTGTTTTTT	CASSQRGVSANTGELFF
TRBV7-2	.	.	TRBJ2-5	TGTGCCAGCAGCTTTGGGACAAAAGAGACCCAGTACTTC	CASSFGTKETQYF
TRBV3-1/TRBV3-2	TRBD2	.	TRBJ2-3	TGTGCCAGCAGCCAGCTGCCCGGCGGCGGGGGGCGGGATACGCAGTATTTT	CASSQLPGGGGRDTQYF
TRBV19	.	.	TRBJ1-5	TGTGCCAGTACTACCCACGGTGGGGCGGGAAATCAGCCCCAGCATTTT	CASTTHGGAGNQPQHF
TRBV9	TRBD1	.	TRBJ2-6	TGTGCCAGCAGCTTTAAACAGGACAGGGGTGTATCTGGGGCCAACGTCCTGACTTTC	CASSFKQDRGVSGANVLTF
TRBV6-1	.	.	TRBJ1-1	TGTGCCAGCAGTGAGAAGACATTCGGGGCTTTCTTT	CASSEKTFGAFF
TRBV28	.	once	TRBJ2-7	TGTGCCAGCAGTCTCGGACTCGACGAGCAGTACTTC	CASSLGLDEQYF
TRBV14	TRBD1	.	TRBJ2-5	TGTGCCAGCAGCCTGACAGGGGGCGGGGGAACCCAGTACTTC	CASSLTGGGGTQYF
TRBV9	.	.	TRBJ1-4	TGTGCCAGCAGCGTAAGCCCAGGAACTAATGAAAAACTGTTTTTT	CASSVSPGTNEKLFF
TRBV7-2	.	.	TRBJ1-3	TGTGCCAGCAGCTTACTGGCAGGGGTTGGAAACACCATATATTTT	CASSLLAGVGNTIYF
TRBV7-9	.	.	TRBJ1-2	TGTGCCAGCAGCTTACGGGGCGAGGTGGATGGCTACACCTTC	CASSLRGEVDGYTF
TRBV4-3	.	.	TRBJ1-5	TGCGCCAGCAGCCAAGAGAGGGGCCAGCCCCAGCATTTT	CASSQERGQPQHF
TRBV28	TRBD1	.	TRBJ1-5	TGTGCCAGCAGTACACGACAGGGGGTTGTAAGCAATCAGCCCCAGCATTTT	CASSTRQGVVSNQPQHF
TRBV5-4	.	few	TRBJ1-6	TGTGCCAGCAGCTCCAGACAGGCCCGAAGGGATTCACCCCTCCACTTT	CASSSRQARRDSPLHF
TRBV24-1	.	.	TRBJ1-6	TGTGCCACCAGTGATAGGACAGCAGGCATTCCACCCCTCCACTTT	CATSDRTAGIPPLHF
TRBV6-5	.	.	TRBJ1-4	TGTGCCAGTAGGGCCGGGAATGAAAAACTGTTTTTT	CASRAGNEKLFF
TRBV5-1	TRBD2	.	TRBJ2-5	TGCGCCAGCAGCTTACGGCTGAACGGGGGGGCCCCAGAGACCCAGTACTTC	CASSLRLNGGAPETQYF